The rows below give T cell receptor beta chains drawn from one sample of a study of cytomegalovirus exposure and HLA in healthy donors. Clones were read by immunoSEQ multiplex PCR, and TCRdb kept only the in-frame ones, dropping some. The data hold some 150,000 clones, with around 75% observed a single time. Sequencing input: PBMCs. Receptors were obtained from a man under 40 in good health and CMV-seropositive. Each CDR3 is given with its conserved first and last residue. D genes are given only for firm matches. Clone size appears in some rows only: once, few, many, or a class for an expanded clone.

d_gene: NA; abundance: few; j_gene: TRBJ2-7; v_gene: TRBV7-2; CDR3nt: TGTGCCAGCAGGGGGGCACTCTACGAGCAGTACTTC; CDR3aa: CASRGALYEQYF
d_gene: NA; abundance: NA; j_gene: TRBJ1-2; v_gene: TRBV18; CDR3nt: TGTGCCAGCTCACCACCGTTCCCGGTGGTGGCCTTC; CDR3aa: CASSPPFPVVAF
d_gene: NA; abundance: few; j_gene: TRBJ1-4; v_gene: TRBV5-1; CDR3nt: TGCGCCAGCAGCTGGAGAGAGGGTAATGAAAAACTGTTTTTT; CDR3aa: CASSWREGNEKLFF
d_gene: NA; abundance: once; j_gene: TRBJ2-2; v_gene: TRBV18; CDR3nt: TGTGCCAGCTCACCACGGAGAGCCGGGGAGCTGTTTTTT; CDR3aa: CASSPRRAGELFF
d_gene: TRBD2; abundance: NA; j_gene: TRBJ2-5; v_gene: TRBV5-4; CDR3nt: TGTGCCAGCAGCACCCGGACTAGCGGATGGGAGACCCAGTACTTC; CDR3aa: CASSTRTSGWETQYF
d_gene: NA; abundance: NA; j_gene: TRBJ2-3; v_gene: TRBV10-2; CDR3nt: TGCGCCAGCAAGAGCGGGTTCACAGATACGCAGTATTTT; CDR3aa: CASKSGFTDTQYF
d_gene: NA; abundance: NA; j_gene: TRBJ1-2; v_gene: TRBV29-1; CDR3nt: TGCAGCGCAAGTGGAGGAGGCTACACCTTC; CDR3aa: CSASGGGYTF
d_gene: NA; abundance: few; j_gene: TRBJ2-7; v_gene: TRBV6-6; CDR3nt: TGTGCCAGCAGGGAGGACTCCTACGAGCAGTACTTC; CDR3aa: CASREDSYEQYF
d_gene: NA; abundance: NA; j_gene: TRBJ2-1; v_gene: TRBV27; CDR3nt: TGTGCCAGCAGTTTAAGGGGGTACTCCTACAATGAGCAGTTCTTC; CDR3aa: CASSLRGYSYNEQFF
d_gene: NA; abundance: NA; j_gene: TRBJ1-4; v_gene: TRBV7-2; CDR3nt: TGTGCCAGCAGCACCGGGGATTCTACGAACGAAAAACTGTTTTTT; CDR3aa: CASSTGDSTNEKLFF
d_gene: TRBD1; abundance: NA; j_gene: TRBJ2-7; v_gene: TRBV18; CDR3nt: TGTGCCAGCTCACACGACAGGGGGGGAACCTACGAGCAGTACTTC; CDR3aa: CASSHDRGGTYEQYF
d_gene: NA; abundance: NA; j_gene: TRBJ1-1; v_gene: TRBV28; CDR3nt: TGTGCCAGTTTACCGACTGCAGTGGGCACTGAAGCTTTCTTT; CDR3aa: CASLPTAVGTEAFF
d_gene: NA; abundance: few; j_gene: TRBJ2-3; v_gene: TRBV2; CDR3nt: TGTGCCAGCAGTGAAGAGACAAGATCCTCGCAGTATTTT; CDR3aa: CASSEETRSSQYF
d_gene: NA; abundance: NA; j_gene: TRBJ2-7; v_gene: TRBV27; CDR3nt: TGTGCCAGCAGTTTACGTGGCAGAAACTACGAGCAGTACTTC; CDR3aa: CASSLRGRNYEQYF
d_gene: NA; abundance: few; j_gene: TRBJ1-1; v_gene: TRBV5-1; CDR3nt: TGCGCCAGCAGTACGGGGGGGATTGAAGCTTTCTTT; CDR3aa: CASSTGGIEAFF
d_gene: TRBD1; abundance: NA; j_gene: TRBJ1-2; v_gene: TRBV27; CDR3nt: TGTGCCAGCAGCCGGACAGGGGTATATGGCTACACCTTC; CDR3aa: CASSRTGVYGYTF
d_gene: TRBD1; abundance: NA; j_gene: TRBJ2-3; v_gene: TRBV15; CDR3nt: TGTGCCACCAATATACCACAGGGGGCAAAAGATACGCAGTATTTT; CDR3aa: CATNIPQGAKDTQYF
d_gene: NA; abundance: NA; j_gene: TRBJ2-7; v_gene: TRBV7-8; CDR3nt: TGTGCCAGCAGCGAAGGGACTGGACGGGGGACCTACGAGCAGTACTTC; CDR3aa: CASSEGTGRGTYEQYF
d_gene: NA; abundance: NA; j_gene: TRBJ1-5; v_gene: TRBV5-6; CDR3nt: TGTGCCAGCAGCTTCGGAGACCTAGCCCAGCATTTT; CDR3aa: CASSFGDLAQHF
d_gene: TRBD1; abundance: NA; j_gene: TRBJ1-1; v_gene: TRBV6-1; CDR3nt: TGTGCCAGCAGTTTGGGACAGGGCAACACTGAAGCTTTCTTT; CDR3aa: CASSLGQGNTEAFF
d_gene: TRBD1; abundance: NA; j_gene: TRBJ2-7; v_gene: TRBV5-1; CDR3nt: TGCGCCAGCACGGGACAGGAGTCCTACGAGCAGTACTTC; CDR3aa: CASTGQESYEQYF
d_gene: NA; abundance: NA; j_gene: TRBJ1-1; v_gene: TRBV4-3; CDR3nt: TGCGCCAGCAGCCAAATACAGGGAACTGAAGCTTTCTTT; CDR3aa: CASSQIQGTEAFF
d_gene: NA; abundance: NA; j_gene: TRBJ2-7; v_gene: TRBV7-2; CDR3nt: TGTGCCAGCAGCTCTGCGCTCTACGAGCAGTACTTC; CDR3aa: CASSSALYEQYF
d_gene: TRBD2; abundance: NA; j_gene: TRBJ2-3; v_gene: TRBV9; CDR3nt: TGTGCCAGCAGCACCGCGGGGGGCACGGCAGATACGCAGTATTTT; CDR3aa: CASSTAGGTADTQYF
d_gene: NA; abundance: NA; j_gene: TRBJ2-7; v_gene: TRBV6-1; CDR3nt: TGTGCCAGCACGACCGGAGGCGAGCAGTACTTC; CDR3aa: CASTTGGEQYF
d_gene: NA; abundance: few; j_gene: TRBJ1-5; v_gene: TRBV6-5; CDR3nt: TGTGCCAGCAGTTACTCTTCGCCACAGGACAATCAGCCCCAGCATTTT; CDR3aa: CASSYSSPQDNQPQHF
d_gene: NA; abundance: NA; j_gene: TRBJ2-5; v_gene: TRBV11-3; CDR3nt: TGTGCCAGCAGCTTAGGGGCCGAACGGCAAGAGACCCAGTACTTC; CDR3aa: CASSLGAERQETQYF
d_gene: TRBD1; abundance: few; j_gene: TRBJ1-2; v_gene: TRBV2; CDR3nt: TGTGCCAGCAGTGATCGGGGGACAGGGGTCGGCTACACCTTC; CDR3aa: CASSDRGTGVGYTF
d_gene: NA; abundance: NA; j_gene: TRBJ2-3; v_gene: TRBV27; CDR3nt: TGTGCCAGCGCCCTTAGGGGGAGGGCTGGCACAGATACGCAGTATTTT; CDR3aa: CASALRGRAGTDTQYF